This T cell receptor beta chain came from a study of identical twins. Notes on this clonotype: Its specificity is not known.

General observations from the study: Out-of-frame sharing of TCR alpha in monozygotic twins was underestimated by models.

CDR1 is LNHNV and CDR2 is YYDKDF in the germline V gene (reference sequence). This CDR3 region has 17 residues. Trimming removed 4 bases from V and 2 bases from J; junction bases left unmatched: 10. A universal primer site was added by template switching, and unique molecular identifiers were carried by the cDNA. Using its own MiXCR run on the 5' RACE reads, TCRdb lists one record per CDR3 protein. The profile covers around 530,000 distinct CDR3 sequences, with about 16% appearing a single time and roughly 0.42% taken by the ten largest. Healthy Caucasians made up all donors. The sample was also reused in another study, on yellow fever vaccine responses in identical twins.

The specimen sequenced was CD4+ T cells sorted from blood. The source is a woman between 18 and 30 years old in good health. The gene calls are TRBV15 and TRBJ1-5, with 8 positions matching TRBD1. The chain's CDR3 is CATSTGPGGLGNQPQHF. The CDR3 region has the DNA TGTGCCACCAGCACCGGCCCAGGGGGCTTAGGCAATCAGCCCCAGCATTTT. The full variable domain, completed using reference TRBV15 and TRBJ1-5, is DAMVIQNPRYQVTQFGKPVTLSCSQTLNHNVMYWYQQKSSQAPKLLFHYYDKDFNNEADTPDNFQSRRPNTSFCFLDIRSPGLGDTAMYLCATSTGPGGLGNQPQHFGDGTRLSIL.